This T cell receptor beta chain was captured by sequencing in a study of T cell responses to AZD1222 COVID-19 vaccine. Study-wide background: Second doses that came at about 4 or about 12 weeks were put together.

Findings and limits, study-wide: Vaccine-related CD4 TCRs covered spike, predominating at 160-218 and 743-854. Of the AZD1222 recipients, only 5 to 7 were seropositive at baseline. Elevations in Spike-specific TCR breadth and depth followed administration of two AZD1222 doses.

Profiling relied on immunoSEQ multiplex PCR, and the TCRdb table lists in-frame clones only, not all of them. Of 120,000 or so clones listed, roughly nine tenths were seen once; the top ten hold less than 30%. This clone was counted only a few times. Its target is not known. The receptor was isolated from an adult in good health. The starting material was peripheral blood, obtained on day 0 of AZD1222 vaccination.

CDR3 DNA sequence: TGTGCCAGCAGCCGCCGGACTAGCGGGGGGGCCACAGATACGCAGTATTTT. This sequence encodes CASSRRTSGGATDTQYF. The chain is built from TRBV3-1 (or the pseudogene TRBV3-2) and TRBJ2-3, with 15 positions matching TRBD2. Germline V gene lookup returns CDR1 LGHDT and CDR2 YNNKEL (reference sequence). This CDR3 contains 17 residues. The ends lost 4 bases at V and 2 bases at J; junction bases unmatched: 4.